This record concerns one T cell receptor beta chain sequence. The sample belongs to a study of PD-L1 blockade in urothelial cancer. Looking at the study overall: Intravenous atezolizumab, 1,200 mg every 3 weeks, was begun by patients around 2014.

Regarding time point: pretreatment peripheral blood. Germline V CDR1 and CDR2: GTSNPN, SVGIG (reference sequence). V was clipped by 1 base and J by 2 bases, with 15 bases between them. The CDR3 contains 16 residues. Profiling relied on immunoSEQ multiplex PCR, and the TCRdb table lists in-frame clones only, not all of them. The data hold some 120,000 clones, with 84% observed a single time. The source of this sequence is a man in his forties or fifties with urothelial cancer. The V and J genes are TRBV30 and TRBJ1-5, with D perhaps TRBD1 (6 bases). This specimen consisted of PBMCs, obtained around atezolizumab (anti-PD-L1) treatment. The CDR3 region has the DNA TGTGCCTGGAGTGACGGGACACCGTGGCGCAATCAGCCCCAGCATTTT. It codes for CAWSDGTPWRNQPQHF.